A single sample gave rise to the 8 T cell receptor beta chains below, sequenced in a study of blood T cell repertoires in COVID-19. The protocol was immunoSEQ multiplex PCR, while the TCRdb copy is restricted to in-frame clones and leaves out a portion. This sample has over 45,000 clones, with 83% found just once. The sample taken for sequencing was peripheral blood. These receptor sequences come from a human donor in a cohort sampled during active COVID-19.

This sequence joins TRBV9 and TRBJ1-3; TRBD1 might be the D (5 bases). Trimming left V 5 bases short and J 0 bases short, with 15 bases between. CDR3 length equals 16 residues. Germline CDR1 SGDLS, CDR2 YYNGEE. The CDR3 region is CASSSQGFLSGNTIYF. As DNA, the CDR3 is TGTGCCAGCAGTTCCCAGGGCTTCCTCTCTGGAAACACCATATATTTT.

The chain links TRBV6-5 to TRBJ2-7; TRBD2 is a possible D gene (6 bases). Trimming left V 4 bases short and J 7 bases short, with 17 bases between. The CDR3 spans 14 residues. Germline loops: CDR1 MNHEY, CDR2 SVGAGI. The CDR3 DNA reads as TGTGCCAGCAGTTTAGGACGTATCGGGGGAGAGCAGTACTTC. Protein sequence: CASSLGRIGGEQYF.

V is TRBV7-2 and J is TRBJ2-1; TRBD2 matches at 9 bases. This CDR3 comprises 15 residues. The ends lost 5 bases at V and 3 bases at J; junction bases unmatched: 5. CDR1 and CDR2 from the germline V gene are SGHTA and FQGNSA. This CDR3 is CASSRGGAGYNEQFF. CDR3 coding DNA: TGTGCCAGCAGCCGCGGGGGGGCAGGCTACAATGAGCAGTTCTTC.

The chain combines TRBV5-1 with TRBJ2-5, with 8 bases fitting TRBD1. The germline gives CDR1 SGHRS, CDR2 YFSETQ. V shed 0 bases, J shed 5 bases, and the junction held 3 bases outside the gene matches. The CDR3 loop spans 14 amino acids. The DNA of the CDR3 is TGCGCCAGCAGCTTGGGTGGACAGGGTGAGACCCAGTACTTC. Protein: CASSLGGQGETQYF.

The chain recombines TRBV5-6 with TRBJ1-2; D gene ambiguous. Trimming pared 4 bases from V and 4 bases from J, leaving 8 bases between. The CDR3 sequence is 12 residues long. Germline loops: CDR1 SGHDT, CDR2 YYEEEE. CDR3 protein: CASSEGGYGYTF. As DNA, the CDR3 is TGTGCCAGCAGCGAAGGAGGCTATGGCTACACCTTC.

J is TRBJ1-5 and V is TRBV19; possibly TRBD1 for D (5 bases). Deletions cut 5 bases from V and 4 bases from J, with 15 bases between. This CDR3 has 15 amino acids. The germline CDR1 and CDR2 sequences are LNHDA and SQIVND (reference sequence). In nucleotides, the CDR3 is TGTGCCAGTAGTCAGGTTCAGGGCTCAAATCAGCCCCAGCATTTT. Translation: CASSQVQGSNQPQHF.

The chain recombines TRBV6-6 with TRBJ1-2, with a tentative D call TRBD1 (6 bases). CDR1 is MNHNY and CDR2 is SVGAGI in the germline V gene (reference sequence). The CDR3 is 17 amino acids. V lost 6 bases and J 4 bases, leaving 24 bases between the germline ends. The CDR3 here is CASSRGGGRGLVYGYTF. DNA of the CDR3: TGTGCCAGCAGCCGAGGGGGTGGCAGGGGATTAGTCTATGGCTACACCTTC.

In its sample, this clone was seen once. The chain recombines TRBV3-1 (or the pseudogene TRBV3-2) with TRBJ2-3; D is undetermined. Trimming shortened V by 0 bases and J by 4 bases, and 17 bases separated the two germline ends. Germline CDR1 LGHDT, CDR2 YNNKEL (reference sequence). The CDR3 is 17 amino acids. The CDR3 bases are TGTGCCAGCAGCCAAGATTTAAGTAGTGGGCCCCCAGATACGCAGTATTTT. It translates to CASSQDLSSGPPDTQYF.